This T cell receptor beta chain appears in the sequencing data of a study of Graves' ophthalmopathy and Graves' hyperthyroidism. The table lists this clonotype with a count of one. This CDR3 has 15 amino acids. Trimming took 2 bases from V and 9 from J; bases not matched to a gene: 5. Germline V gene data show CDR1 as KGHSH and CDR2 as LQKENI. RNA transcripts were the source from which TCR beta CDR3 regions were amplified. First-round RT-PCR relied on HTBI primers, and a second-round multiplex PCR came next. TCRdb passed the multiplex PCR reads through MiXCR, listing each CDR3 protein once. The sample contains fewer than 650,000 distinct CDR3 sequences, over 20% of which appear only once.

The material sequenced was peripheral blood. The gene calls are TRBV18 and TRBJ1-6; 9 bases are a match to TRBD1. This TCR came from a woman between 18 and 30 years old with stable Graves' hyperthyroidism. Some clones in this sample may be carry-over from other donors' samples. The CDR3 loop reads CASSPTGTGTSPLHF. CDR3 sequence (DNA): TGTGCCAGCTCACCAACCGGGACAGGGACTTCACCCCTCCACTTT.